Sequencing of this TCR beta chain was carried out in a study of T cell changes during pregnancy in multiple sclerosis. The data were produced by immunoSEQ multiplex PCR, yet TCRdb's version contains in-frame clones alone and is incomplete. The sample has about 69,000 clones, 92% seen once; the top ten hold around 2%. The CDR3 has 11 amino acids. Germline V gene data show CDR1 as DFQATT and CDR2 as SNEGSKA (reference sequence). Trimming pared 7 bases from V and 6 bases from J, leaving 9 bases between. The V call is TRBV20-1, the J call TRBJ1-4; D possibly corresponds to TRBD1 (6 bases). Sequenced material: peripheral blood, taken in the third trimester of pregnancy. The clonotype originates from a female donor in good health, enrolled as a control in a pregnancy study. The CDR3 DNA sequence: TGCAGTGTCGACAGGCATGAAAAACTGTTTTTT. Encoded protein: CSVDRHEKLFF.